This is a list of T cell receptor beta chains from one sample in a study of Graves' ophthalmopathy and Graves' hyperthyroidism. TCRdb recomputed calls from the multiplex PCR reads with MiXCR, one row per CDR3 protein. Counted here are more than 1,000,000 distinct CDR3 sequences, around a third occurring once; the ten biggest clones make up around 10%. Material: peripheral blood or thyroid tissue (not recorded which). These receptors originate from an adult man with Graves' hyperthyroidism. CDR3s include the opening cysteine and the closing phenylalanine or tryptophan. D genes are given only for firm matches. Clone size is not always given. Where it is, it says once, few, many or a class for expanded clones.

many,-,TRBJ2-2,TRBV10-1,CASSEAGSNTGELFF,TGCGCCAGCAGTGAGGCCGGATCGAACACCGGGGAGCTGTTTTTT
-,-,TRBJ2-6,TRBV29-1,CSVEGGMAGANVLTF,TGCAGCGTTGAAGGAGGAATGGCCGGGGCCAACGTCCTGACTTTC
-,-,TRBJ2-5,TRBV29-1,CSARIRDQTQYF,TGCAGCGCCCGGATCCGGGACCAGACCCAGTACTTC
few,TRBD2,TRBJ2-5,TRBV7-9,CASSPLLAGVGETQYF,TGTGCCAGCAGCCCTCTACTAGCGGGGGTTGGGGAGACCCAGTACTTC
many,-,TRBJ2-2,TRBV7-3,CASSLAGSNTGELFF,TGCGCCAGCAGCTTGGCAGGGTCGAACACCGGGGAGCTGTTTTTT
-,-,TRBJ2-7,TRBV9,CASRAPRRTYEQYF,TGTGCCAGCAGGGCCCCGCGGCGAACCTACGAGCAGTACTTC
many,TRBD1,TRBJ2-2,TRBV7-9,CASSSQGTGELFF,TGTGCCAGCAGCTCACAGGGGACCGGGGAGCTGTTTTTT
-,-,TRBJ1-2,TRBV7-9,CASSLPRGPNYGYTF,TGTGCCAGCAGCTTACCCAGGGGTCCCAACTATGGCTACACCTTC
-,-,TRBJ2-7,TRBV5-1,CASSIPGRREQYF,TGCGCCAGCAGCATCCCCGGCCGGCGCGAGCAGTACTTC
many,-,TRBJ2-2,TRBV10-3,CAISESGGTNTGELFF,TGTGCCATCAGTGAGTCGGGCGGGACTAACACCGGGGAGCTGTTTTTT
few,TRBD2,TRBJ2-7,TRBV27,CASSPEAGGAYEQYF,TGTGCCAGCAGTCCCGAGGCGGGAGGCGCCTACGAGCAGTACTTC
-,-,TRBJ2-2,TRBV7-2,CASSLGSRVGAGELFF,TGTGCCAGCAGCTTAGGAAGCAGGGTGGGGGCCGGGGAGCTGTTTTTT
few,TRBD1,TRBJ2-5,TRBV20-1,CSARGQVGGMRTQYF,TGCAGTGCTAGGGGACAGGTCGGCGGGATGAGGACCCAGTACTTC
-,TRBD1,TRBJ2-6,TRBV5-5,CARRGTGSSEGANVLTF,TGTGCCAGGAGGGGGACAGGGTCGTCTGAAGGGGCCAACGTCCTGACTTTC
many,-,TRBJ1-4,TRBV5-1,CASSPESGWTNEKLFF,TGCGCCAGCAGCCCTGAGTCAGGGTGGACTAATGAAAAACTGTTTTTT
many,TRBD1,TRBJ1-4,TRBV7-2,CASNPGGLAEKLFF,TGTGCCAGCAATCCAGGGGGGTTGGCTGAAAAACTGTTTTTT
-,TRBD1,TRBJ1-1,TRBV12-3/TRBV12-4,CASSDQGGPIEAFF,TGTGCCAGCAGTGATCAGGGGGGACCCATTGAAGCTTTCTTT
-,-,TRBJ2-2,TRBV5-1,CASSLGSSSTGELFF,TGCGCCAGCAGCTTGGGAAGTAGCAGCACCGGGGAGCTGTTTTTT
-,-,TRBJ2-7,TRBV20-1,CSVGLIYEQYF,TGCAGTGTTGGTCTAATCTACGAGCAGTACTTC
-,-,TRBJ1-1,TRBV12-3/TRBV12-4,CASRKGLNTEAFF,TGTGCCAGCAGGAAGGGGTTGAACACTGAAGCTTTCTTT
-,TRBD2,TRBJ2-7,TRBV6-2/TRBV6-3,CASRSSPGTTFYEQYF,TGTGCCAGCAGGAGTAGTCCCGGGACTACTTTCTACGAGCAGTACTTC
-,-,TRBJ2-2,TRBV5-1,CASSYQPPGELFF,TGCGCCAGCAGCTACCAGCCCCCCGGGGAGCTGTTTTTT
-,-,TRBJ1-4,TRBV20-1,CSAPSTVGGEKLLF,TGCAGTGCACCATCGACAGTGGGTGGAGAAAAACTGCTTTTT
many,TRBD2,TRBJ2-5,TRBV11-2,CASSLGASGGIQETQYF,TGTGCCAGCAGCTTAGGGGCTAGCGGGGGGATCCAAGAGACCCAGTACTTC
-,TRBD2,TRBJ2-7,TRBV9,CASSTLAGGPRSYEQYF,TGTGCCAGCAGCACACTAGCGGGGGGGCCTAGGTCCTACGAGCAGTACTTC
many,-,TRBJ2-6,TRBV29-1,CSVIGEYGANVLTF,TGCAGCGTTATCGGGGAATATGGGGCCAACGTCCTGACTTTC
few,-,TRBJ1-1,TRBV11-2,CASSFSGRENTEAFF,TGTGCCAGCAGCTTTAGTGGCAGGGAGAACACTGAAGCTTTCTTT
-,TRBD1,TRBJ2-7,TRBV29-1,CSAEGAADYEQYF,TGCAGCGCCGAGGGGGCGGCCGACTACGAGCAGTACTTC
once,TRBD1,TRBJ1-4,TRBV7-6,CASSLAGEGTALFF,TGTGCCAGCAGCTTAGCCGGGGAAGGGACAGCCCTGTTTTTT
many,-,TRBJ2-2,TRBV20-1,CSARGRASGELFF,TGCAGTGCTAGAGGCAGGGCGTCCGGGGAGCTGTTTTTT
-,-,TRBJ1-1,TRBV7-6,CASSLSGTDTEAFF,TGTGCCAGCAGTTTAAGCGGGACGGACACTGAAGCTTTCTTT
many,TRBD1,TRBJ1-5,TRBV25-1,CASSESKGDSKQPQHF,TGTGCCAGCAGTGAAAGTAAAGGGGACAGTAAGCAGCCCCAGCATTTT
-,-,TRBJ1-5,TRBV9,CASSPVYSNQPQHF,TGTGCCAGCAGCCCAGTTTATAGCAATCAGCCCCAGCATTTT
-,-,TRBJ1-2,TRBV9,CASSVQAPGHGYTF,TGTGCCAGCAGCGTACAAGCTCCTGGCCATGGCTACACCTTC
many,-,TRBJ1-1,TRBV24-1,CATSDPPNTEAFF,TGTGCCACCAGTGACCCCCCGAACACTGAAGCTTTCTTT
many,-,TRBJ2-5,TRBV5-5,CASSLVGSPGETQYF,TGTGCCAGCAGCTTGGTCGGCAGCCCGGGGGAGACCCAGTACTTC
many,-,TRBJ1-5,TRBV9,CASSPPPDYSNQPQHF,TGTGCCAGCAGTCCTCCCCCTGATTATAGCAATCAGCCCCAGCATTTT
many,-,TRBJ2-5,TRBV6-5,CASSYGGVETQYF,TGTGCCAGCAGTTACGGAGGTGTTGAGACCCAGTACTTC
-,TRBD1,TRBJ1-2,TRBV6-5,CASSYSHGQGLLYGYTF,TGTGCCAGCAGTTACTCACACGGACAGGGACTACTCTATGGCTACACCTTC
few,TRBD1,TRBJ1-1,TRBV6-6,CASSYCRGGACTEAFF,TGTGCCAGCAGTTACTGCAGGGGGGGGGCGTGCACTGAAGCTTTCTTT
few,TRBD1,TRBJ1-5,TRBV6-2/TRBV6-3,CASSSDRGGGQPQHF,TGTGCCAGCAGTTCGGACAGGGGCGGGGGTCAGCCCCAGCATTTT